This TCR beta chain was documented in a study of breast tumors, draining lymph nodes, adjacent tissues. Whole-study results and caveats: Tumors had less TCR diversity than lymph nodes, more than nontumor tissue. The lymph node origin of tumor T cells was framed as consistent with a hypothesis, not demonstrated.

Axillary draining lymph nodes of breast cancer patients supplied the node samples. A remark on this clonotype: Its target is unknown.

TCRdb called the multiplex PCR reads again in MiXCR, with one record for every CDR3 protein. The sample includes around 110,000 distinct CDR3 sequences, around 30% of them seen just once. The TCR comes from a female donor with breast cancer. Some clones in this sample may be carry-over from other donors' samples. Sequenced material: axillary lymph node tissue.

CDR3 DNA sequence: TGTGCCAGCAGCCTCAGGGGGAGTGATGAGCAGTATTTT. Translating it yields CASSLRGSDEQYF. The V gene is TRBV5-8, the J gene TRBJ2-3, with 7 bases matching TRBD1. The germline V gene has CDR1 SGHTS and CDR2 YDEGEE. J gave up 11 bases and V 4 bases, and 10 bases lay outside the gene matches. The CDR3 is 13 amino acids.